These T cell receptor beta chains were read from a single sample in a study of beta chain features in type 1 diabetes. Using immunoSEQ multiplex PCR, the repertoire was profiled, and TCRdb retains in-frame clones only, with some absent. The data show some 170,000 clones, 63% seen once. The sample comprised naive CD4+ T cells from blood. The receptors come from a man aged 25-40 years with type 1 diabetes. Both conserved end residues are part of each CDR3. D genes are given only for firm matches. Size tells how often a clone was seen (once, few, many) or the class of an expanded clone, and some rows leave it out.

j_call | clone_size | v_call | cdr3_length | d_call | cdr3_nt | cdr3_aa
TRBJ1-3 | - | TRBV30 | 12 | - | TGTGCCTGGAGTGTACTTGGAAACACCATATATTTT | CAWSVLGNTIYF
TRBJ2-1 | - | TRBV7-9 | 15 | TRBD1 | TGTGCCAGCAGCAATACAGGGGTCTCCTACAATGAGCAGTTCTTC | CASSNTGVSYNEQFF
TRBJ1-3 | - | TRBV30 | 13 | - | TGTGCCTGGGGTATACAGGGTGGAAACACCATATATTTT | CAWGIQGGNTIYF
TRBJ2-5 | - | TRBV29-1 | 13 | TRBD2 | TGCAGCACAGAGCGGGGGGAATGGGAGACCCAGTACTTC | CSTERGEWETQYF
TRBJ2-1 | - | TRBV9 | 15 | - | TGTGCCAGCAGCGTAGTAGGAGGGGGGGTGGGTGAGCAGTTCTTC | CASSVVGGGVGEQFF
TRBJ1-4 | once | TRBV25-1 | 15 | - | TGTGCCAGCAGTGAATTTAGGGCAGGACGGGAAAAACTGTTTTTT | CASSEFRAGREKLFF
TRBJ2-5 | - | TRBV27 | 15 | TRBD2 | TGTGCCAGCAGTAGCCTAGCGGAGAACCAAGAGACCCAGTACTTC | CASSSLAENQETQYF
TRBJ1-4 | - | TRBV7-9 | 14 | - | TGTGCCAGCAGCTCCGGGCGGGTTAATGAAAAACTGTTTTTT | CASSSGRVNEKLFF
TRBJ2-5 | once | TRBV28 | 15 | TRBD1 | TGTGCCAGCAGTTCAACGGGACAGGGTAAAGAGACCCAGTACTTC | CASSSTGQGKETQYF
TRBJ2-7 | - | TRBV2 | 12 | - | TGTGCCAGCAGGGACACCAAGTACGAGCAGTACTTC | CASRDTKYEQYF
TRBJ1-6 | once | TRBV10-3 | 14 | - | TGTGCCAGCCGAGAGGACAGTTTTCCTTCACCCCTCCACTTT | CASREDSFPSPLHF
TRBJ2-7 | few | TRBV6-5 | 15 | - | TGTGCCAGCAGTGCGGGCCCCCCAGGTCCTTACGAGCAGTACTTC | CASSAGPPGPYEQYF
TRBJ2-3 | - | TRBV2 | 13 | - | TGTGCCAGCAGTATCCTAGTGGGTGATACGCAGTATTTT | CASSILVGDTQYF
TRBJ2-3 | - | TRBV9 | 12 | - | TGTGCCAGCAGCGTGGGGGCAGATACGCAGTATTTT | CASSVGADTQYF
TRBJ2-7 | - | TRBV7-2 | 14 | - | TGTGCCAGCAGCACCTCAGGGTCCTCCTACGAGCAGTACTTC | CASSTSGSSYEQYF
TRBJ2-3 | few | TRBV4-3 | 14 | - | TGCGCCAGCAGCCAAAGCAGTCCCGCCGATACGCAGTATTTT | CASSQSSPADTQYF